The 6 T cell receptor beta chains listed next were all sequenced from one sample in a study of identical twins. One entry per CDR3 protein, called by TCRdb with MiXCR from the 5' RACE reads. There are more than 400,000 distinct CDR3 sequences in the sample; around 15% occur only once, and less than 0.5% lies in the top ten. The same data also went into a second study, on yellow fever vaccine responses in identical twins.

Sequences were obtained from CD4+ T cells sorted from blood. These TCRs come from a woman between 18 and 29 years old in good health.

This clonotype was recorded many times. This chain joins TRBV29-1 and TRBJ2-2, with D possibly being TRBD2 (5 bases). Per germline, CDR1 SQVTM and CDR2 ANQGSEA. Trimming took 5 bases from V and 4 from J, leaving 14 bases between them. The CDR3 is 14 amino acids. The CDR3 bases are TGCAGCGTTTCTAGCCCTTTTGGCACCGGGGAGCTGTTTTTT. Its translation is CSVSSPFGTGELFF.

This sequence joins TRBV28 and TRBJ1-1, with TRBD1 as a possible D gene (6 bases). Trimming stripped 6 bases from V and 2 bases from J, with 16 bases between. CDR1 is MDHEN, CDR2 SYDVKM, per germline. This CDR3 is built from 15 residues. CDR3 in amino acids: CASRSGAVLNTEAFF. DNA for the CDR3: TGTGCCAGCAGATCGGGGGCGGTTTTAAACACTGAAGCTTTCTTT.

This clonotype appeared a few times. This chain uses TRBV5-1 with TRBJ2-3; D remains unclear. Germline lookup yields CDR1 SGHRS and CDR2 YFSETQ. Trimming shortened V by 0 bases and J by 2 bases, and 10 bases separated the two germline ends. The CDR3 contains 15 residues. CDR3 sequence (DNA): TGCGCCAGCAGCTTGGCTATCAGTCCCACAGATACGCAGTATTTT. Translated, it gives CASSLAISPTDTQYF.

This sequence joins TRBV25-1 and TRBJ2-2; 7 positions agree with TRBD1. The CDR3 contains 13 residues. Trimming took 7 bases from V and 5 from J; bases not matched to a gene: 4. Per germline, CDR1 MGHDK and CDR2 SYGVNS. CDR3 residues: CASKTGVTGELFF. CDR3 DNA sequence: TGTGCCAGCAAAACAGGGGTTACCGGGGAGCTGTTTTTT.

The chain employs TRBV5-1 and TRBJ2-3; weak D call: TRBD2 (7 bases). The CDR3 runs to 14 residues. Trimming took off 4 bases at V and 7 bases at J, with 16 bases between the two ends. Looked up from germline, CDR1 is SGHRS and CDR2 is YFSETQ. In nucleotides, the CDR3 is TGCGCCAGCAGCAAAGGGGGGGATGGGTATACGCAGTATTTT. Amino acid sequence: CASSKGGDGYTQYF. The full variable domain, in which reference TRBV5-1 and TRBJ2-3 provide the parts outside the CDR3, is KAGVTQTPRYLIKTRGQQVTLSCSPISGHRSVSWYQQTPGQGLQFLFEYFSETQRNKGNFPGRFSGRQFSNSRSEMNVSTLELGDSALYLCASSKGGDGYTQYFGPGTRLTVL.

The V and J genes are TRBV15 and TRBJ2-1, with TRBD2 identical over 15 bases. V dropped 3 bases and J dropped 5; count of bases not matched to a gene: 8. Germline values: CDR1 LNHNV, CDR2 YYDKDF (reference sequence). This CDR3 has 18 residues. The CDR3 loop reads CATSRGTSGGTRHNEQFF. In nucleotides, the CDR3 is TGTGCCACCAGCAGGGGGACTAGCGGGGGGACCAGGCACAATGAGCAGTTCTTC.